A single sample is the source of the 27 T cell receptor beta chains below, sequenced in a study of T cell responses to AZD1222 COVID-19 vaccine. Generated by immunoSEQ multiplex PCR, the TCRdb table keeps only in-frame clones and is missing some. The sample has roughly 140,000 clones; 90% are singletons. This material consisted of peripheral blood, taken on day 0 of AZD1222 vaccination. These receptors all stem from an adult in good health.

This chain joins TRBV27 and TRBJ2-3; 12 nucleotides line up with TRBD2. Trimming took 3 bases from V and 5 from J; bases not matched to a gene: 3. Germline values: CDR1 MNHEY, CDR2 SMNVEV (reference sequence). This CDR3 comprises 15 residues. Here the CDR3 DNA reads TGTGCCAGCAGTTTGACTAGCGGGAGAGGAGATACGCAGTATTTT. It yields the protein CASSLTSGRGDTQYF.

The chain recombines TRBV5-4 with TRBJ1-1; 9 bases map to TRBD1. CDR1 is SGHNT and CDR2 is YYREEE in the germline V gene (reference sequence). With V trimmed by 4 bases and J by 0 bases, 13 bases remained unmatched. The length of the CDR3 is 18 residues. The CDR3 sequence is CASSLTGGLSSLNTEAFF. The CDR3 nucleotides read TGTGCCAGCAGCCTGACAGGGGGACTTTCATCGCTGAACACTGAAGCTTTCTTT.

V usage is TRBV7-9 and J usage is TRBJ2-2; possibly TRBD2 for D (7 bases). Germline CDR1 reads SEHNR; CDR2 reads FQNEAQ (reference sequence). CDR3 size: 16 residues. Trimming took 5 bases from V and 5 from J, leaving 18 bases between them. The CDR3 protein is CASSPTGASGTGELFF. CDR3 in DNA: TGTGCCAGCAGCCCCACGGGGGCTAGCGGTACCGGGGAGCTGTTTTTT. Full variable domain (missing parts from reference TRBV7-9 and TRBJ2-2): DTGVSQNPRHKITKRGQNVTFRCDPISEHNRLYWYRQTLGQGPEFLTYFQNEAQLEKSRLLSDRFSAERPKGSFSTLEIQRTEQGDSAMYLCASSPTGASGTGELFFGEGSRLTVL.

The V call is TRBV9, the J call TRBJ2-2; D perhaps matches TRBD2 (5 bases). Trimming shortened V by 0 bases and J by 4 bases, and 13 bases separated the two germline ends. CDR1 and CDR2 (germline): SGDLS, YYNGEE. This CDR3 has 16 residues. The CDR3 loop reads CASSVAPRGSTGELFF. CDR3 sequence (DNA): TGTGCCAGCAGCGTAGCTCCTCGGGGTTCCACCGGGGAGCTGTTTTTT.

The chain has TRBV27 and TRBJ2-7; the D is unclear. V was cut by 8 bases and J by 6 bases, with 11 bases left in between. The germline V gene encodes CDR1 MNHEY and CDR2 SMNVEV (reference sequence). The CDR3 has 11 residues. The CDR3 DNA reads as TGTGCCAGCGCCTTTGGCCTCGAGCAGTACTTC. Translated: CASAFGLEQYF.

J is TRBJ1-4 and V is TRBV28; 9 bases fit TRBD1. This CDR3 contains 15 residues. V was clipped by 5 bases and J by 8 bases; unmatched bases: 9. Germline CDR1 MDHEN, CDR2 SYDVKM. Here the CDR3 DNA reads TGTGCCAGCAGTAGTTCGGACAGGGGAAACGAAAAACTGTTTTTT. Its translation is CASSSSDRGNEKLFF. Filled out from reference TRBV28 and TRBJ1-4, the complete variable domain reads DVKVTQSSRYLVKRTGEKVFLECVQDMDHENMFWYRQDPGLGLRLIYFSYDVKMKEKGDIPEGYSVSREKKERFSLILESASTNQTSMYLCASSSSDRGNEKLFFGSGTQLSVL.

The chain uses TRBV10-3 and TRBJ2-3; a possible D gene is TRBD2 (5 bases). The CDR3 loop spans 17 amino acids. Germline V gene data show CDR1 as ENHRY and CDR2 as SYGVKD. The V gene lost 0 bases and the J gene lost 1 base, with 14 bases spanning the gap. DNA of the CDR3: TGTGCCATCAGTGAGTCATTGGCTAGCTTTCGCACAGATACGCAGTATTTT. This gives the protein CAISESLASFRTDTQYF.

The chain joins TRBV14 to TRBJ1-2; 10 nucleotides match TRBD1. This CDR3 comprises 15 residues. The J segment lost 5 bases and the V segment lost 4 bases, leaving 7 bases of the junction unmatched. Germline V CDR1 and CDR2: SGHDN, FVKESK. The CDR3 DNA reads TGTGCCAGCAGCCCCTTGGGACAGGGGTGGTATGGCTACACCTTC. This gives the protein CASSPLGQGWYGYTF.

This chain uses TRBV15 with TRBJ1-3; 7 positions match TRBD1. The J segment lost 0 bases and the V segment lost 5 bases, leaving 4 bases of the junction unmatched. The CDR3 runs 15 residues. CDR1 LNHNV and CDR2 YYDKDF come from the germline V gene (reference sequence). CDR3 bases: TGTGCCACCAGCCGGGACAGATCCTCTGGAAACACCATATATTTT. Its translation is CATSRDRSSGNTIYF.

In DNA, the CDR3 is TGTGCCAGCAGTCCCACTGCGGGAGTAAACCCAGACCCGAACACCGGGGAGCTGTTTTTT. It translates to CASSPTAGVNPDPNTGELFF. V usage is TRBV28 and J usage is TRBJ2-2; TRBD2 agrees at 7 bases. The CDR3 covers 20 residues. From germline, CDR1 is MDHEN and CDR2 SYDVKM. With 5 bases clipped from V and 0 bases from J, the junction kept 18 bases outside the gene matches.

This clone was found a few times. This chain connects TRBV7-9 to TRBJ1-2; D is uncertain. The V and J ends lost 5 bases and 0 bases respectively, with 22 bases between them. Germline V gene sequence: CDR1 SEHNR, CDR2 FQNEAQ (reference sequence). The CDR3 runs 18 residues. CDR3 region: CASSPPELSNLANYGYTF. The CDR3 DNA follows: TGTGCCAGCAGCCCACCGGAGCTTTCGAACCTGGCTAACTATGGCTACACCTTC.

The chain links TRBV5-8 to TRBJ2-1; D unclear. This CDR3 contains 15 residues. Trimming took off 4 bases at V and 2 bases at J, with 13 bases between the two ends. Germline CDR1 reads SGHTS; CDR2 reads YDEGEE. CDR3 protein: CASSRSSLPYNEQFF. CDR3 nucleotide sequence: TGTGCCAGCAGCCGTAGTAGCCTCCCCTACAATGAGCAGTTCTTC.

This clone has a single count. V is TRBV7-3 and J is TRBJ2-1; 11 bases map to TRBD2. CDR1 and CDR2 (germline): SGHTA, FQGTGA. V shed 1 base and J 5 bases; nucleotides not matched to a gene: 1. CDR3 length: 15 residues. CDR3 DNA: TGTGCCAGCAGCTTAAAACTAGCGGGAGACAATGAGCAGTTCTTC. Protein product: CASSLKLAGDNEQFF.

The chain combines TRBV6-5 with TRBJ1-3, with D hard to call. V gave up 0 bases and J gave up 0 bases, with 9 bases separating them. Looked up from germline, CDR1 is MNHEY and CDR2 is SVGAGI. This CDR3 comprises 16 residues. The CDR3 region is CASSYSKSRSGNTIYF. The CDR3 DNA sequence: TGTGCCAGCAGTTACTCGAAGAGCCGCTCTGGAAACACCATATATTTT.

This chain uses TRBV15 with TRBJ1-1; D is undetermined. The CDR3 runs 12 residues. V lost 3 bases and J 5 bases, leaving 7 bases between the germline ends. The germline CDR1 and CDR2 sequences are LNHNV and YYDKDF (reference sequence). In nucleotides, the CDR3 is TGTGCCACCAGCAGTCTAGGAACTGAAGCTTTCTTT. This codes for CATSSLGTEAFF. Variable domain in full (rest from reference TRBV15 and TRBJ1-1): DAMVIQNPRYQVTQFGKPVTLSCSQTLNHNVMYWYQQKSSQAPKLLFHYYDKDFNNEADTPDNFQSRRPNTSFCFLDIRSPGLGDTAMYLCATSSLGTEAFFGQGTRLTVV.

The chain uses TRBV19 and TRBJ2-7; the D gene could be TRBD1 or TRBD2 (5 bases each). CDR1 and CDR2 (germline): LNHDA, SQIVND (reference sequence). The germline V and J ends were trimmed by 3 bases and 5 bases, with 11 bases remaining between them. CDR3 length equals 13 residues. The CDR3 region has the DNA TGTGCCAGTAGTATCGGGACGGGGAACGAGCAGTACTTC. This translates into CASSIGTGNEQYF.

The J gene is TRBJ1-1, the V gene TRBV7-2; TRBD1 might be the D (5 bases). CDR1 and CDR2 from the germline V gene are SGHTA and FQGNSA. The CDR3 is 14 amino acids. V was cut by 5 bases and J by 4 bases, with 14 bases left in between. The CDR3: CASSPPRGGTEAFF. DNA for the CDR3: TGTGCCAGCAGCCCGCCGAGGGGCGGCACTGAAGCTTTCTTT. Drawing the rest from reference TRBV7-2 and TRBJ1-1, the complete variable domain is GAGVSQSPSNKVTEKGKDVELRCDPISGHTALYWYRQSLGQGLEFLIYFQGNSAPDKSGLPSDRFSAERTGGSVSTLTIQRTQQEDSAVYLCASSPPRGGTEAFFGQGTRLTVV.

Points on this clone: The sample holds other DNA sequences that translate to the same CDR3. The chain employs TRBV2 and TRBJ1-5, with 7 bases aligning to TRBD1. The germline V gene has CDR1 SNHLY and CDR2 FYNNEI. This CDR3 spans 14 amino acids. The trim removed 6 bases at V and 0 bases at J, leaving 2 bases unmatched. This CDR3 is CASSRQGSNQPQHF. In DNA, the CDR3 is TGTGCCAGCAGCAGACAGGGTAGCAATCAGCCCCAGCATTTT.

The chain employs TRBV5-1 and TRBJ2-1, with TRBD2 matching over 8 bases. Germline V gene sequence: CDR1 SGHRS, CDR2 YFSETQ. CDR3 length: 15 amino acids. V shed 0 bases and J 5 bases; nucleotides not matched to a gene: 4. CDR3 nucleotide sequence: TGCGCCAGCAGCTTGGATAGCGGGAACCACAATGAGCAGTTCTTC. This encodes CASSLDSGNHNEQFF. Full variable domain (remainder filled in from reference TRBV5-1 and TRBJ2-1): KAGVTQTPRYLIKTRGQQVTLSCSPISGHRSVSWYQQTPGQGLQFLFEYFSETQRNKGNFPGRFSGRQFSNSRSEMNVSTLELGDSALYLCASSLDSGNHNEQFFGPGTRLTVL.

V and J are TRBV4-2 and TRBJ1-5; D unresolved. CDR1 and CDR2 from the germline V gene are LGHNA and YNFKEQ. There are 17 residues in the CDR3. Trimming took 1 base from V and 5 from J, leaving 18 bases between them. CDR3 in DNA: TGTGCCAGCAGCCAAGGGCCCGATAGAAGGGCTGATCAGCCCCAGCATTTT. It is translated as CASSQGPDRRADQPQHF.

This chain links TRBV5-4 with TRBJ2-5, with 7 bases fitting TRBD1. In germline, CDR1 is SGHNT, CDR2 YYREEE (reference sequence). V shed 5 bases and J 1 base; nucleotides not matched to a gene: 5. CDR3 size: 14 residues. CDR3 DNA: TGTGCCAGCAGTACCGGGACAGCCCAAGAGACCCAGTACTTC. Translated: CASSTGTAQETQYF.

The chain couples TRBV21-1 to TRBJ2-6; TRBD1 was called by the table and not checked on the DNA. TRBV21-1 is shown as a pseudogene. The CDR3 loop spans 17 amino acids. CDR3 in amino acids: CASSKGTGSAGANVLTF. The CDR3 nucleotides are TGTGCCAGCAGCAAGGGGACAGGGTCTGCGGGGGCCAACGTCCTGACTTTC.

The chain combines TRBV15 with TRBJ2-3, with 10 bases fitting TRBD2. V lost 3 bases, J lost 0 bases, and 0 bases stayed unmatched. The germline CDR1 and CDR2 sequences are LNHNV and YYDKDF (reference sequence). This CDR3 region has 15 residues. The CDR3 here is CATSRTSGSTDTQYF. The CDR3 nucleotides read TGTGCCACCAGCAGGACTAGCGGGAGCACAGATACGCAGTATTTT.

The sample holds one count of this clone. This chain connects TRBV27 to TRBJ1-3; 9 positions agree with TRBD1. The CDR3 has 17 residues. With 6 bases clipped from V and 1 base from J, the junction kept 10 bases outside the gene matches. In germline, CDR1 is MNHEY, CDR2 SMNVEV (reference sequence). CDR3 loop: CASSPGQGLSSGNTIYF. The CDR3 bases are TGTGCCAGCAGCCCTGGACAGGGGCTTAGTTCTGGAAACACCATATATTTT.

The rearrangement uses TRBV9 and TRBJ1-6, with 7 bases matching TRBD1. This CDR3 has 14 amino acids. Germline assignment: CDR1 SGDLS and CDR2 YYNGEE. The junction had 8 bases not matched to a gene; V was cut back by 4 bases and J by 10 bases. This CDR3 is CASSPRGYGSPLHF. DNA for the CDR3: TGTGCCAGCAGCCCCAGGGGGTACGGCTCACCCCTCCACTTT.

The CDR3 DNA reads TGTGCCAGCAGAGCTCAAGGGGCGCGTGGAAACACCATATATTTT. Protein product: CASRAQGARGNTIYF. V is TRBV2 and J is TRBJ1-3; tentative D call: TRBD1 (5 bases). V was pared by 6 bases and J by 3 bases, with 15 bases between. Germline loops: CDR1 SNHLY, CDR2 FYNNEI. The CDR3 spans 15 residues.

The chain combines TRBV14 with TRBJ2-2, with D perhaps TRBD2 (5 bases). Germline-derived CDR1 and CDR2 are SGHDN and FVKESK. This CDR3 has 15 residues. V was clipped by 1 base and J by 1 base, with 7 bases between them. The CDR3 coding sequence is TGTGCCAGCAGCCAAGTGGGAGTGAACACCGGGGAGCTGTTTTTT. This codes for CASSQVGVNTGELFF.